The rows below give T cell receptor beta chains drawn from one sample of a study of T cell changes during pregnancy in multiple sclerosis. This table comes from immunoSEQ multiplex PCR, and its TCRdb copy is limited to in-frame clones, with some not included. The profile shows fewer than 80,000 clones, 94% of them singletons. The sample in question was CD4+ T cells from peripheral blood mononuclear cells, obtained after pregnancy. The receptors originated from a female donor with multiple sclerosis, enrolled in a pregnancy study. The CDR3 runs from the conserved cysteine through the conserved F or W. A D gene is named only where the DNA matches it firmly. Only part of the rows carry a size: once, few, many, or a class if the clone is expanded.

v_call	clone_size	d_call	j_call	cdr3_aa	cdr3_nt
TRBV19	-	TRBD1	TRBJ2-1	CASSATGGNEQFF	TGTGCCAGTAGTGCGACAGGGGGCAATGAGCAGTTCTTC
TRBV25-1	-	TRBD1	TRBJ1-2	CASSGTGTGRTNYGYTF	TGTGCCAGCAGCGGGACCGGGACAGGGAGAACTAACTATGGCTACACCTTC
TRBV14	-	-	TRBJ2-7	CASSQDRGRGPTYEQYF	TGTGCCAGCAGCCAAGATCGAGGGCGGGGGCCTACCTACGAGCAGTACTTC
TRBV7-6	-	TRBD2	TRBJ2-2	CASSYLGTSGGAPGELFF	TGTGCCAGCAGCTACCTCGGGACTAGCGGTGGAGCGCCCGGGGAGCTGTTTTTT
TRBV6-6	-	TRBD2	TRBJ2-5	CASSYASGRETQYF	TGTGCCAGCAGTTACGCCAGCGGGAGAGAGACCCAGTACTTC
TRBV11-1	-	TRBD1	TRBJ1-1	CASSLVTGQNTEAFF	TGTGCCAGCAGCTTAGTGACAGGGCAGAACACTGAAGCTTTCTTT
TRBV10-2	-	-	TRBJ2-7	CASSESPGTYEQYF	TGCGCCAGCAGTGAGTCCCCGGGAACCTACGAGCAGTACTTC
TRBV28	once	TRBD1	TRBJ2-6	CASSPLGGQGAFGANVLTF	TGTGCCAGCAGTCCTCTGGGGGGACAGGGGGCGTTTGGGGCCAACGTCCTGACTTTC
TRBV5-4	-	-	TRBJ1-3	CASSFRGLSGNTIYF	TGTGCCAGCAGCTTTAGAGGGCTCTCTGGAAACACCATATATTTT
TRBV21-1	-	-	TRBJ2-1	CASSKAHEARYNEQFF	TGTGCCAGCAGCAAGGCTCATGAGGCTCGCTACAATGAGCAGTTCTTC
TRBV7-2	-	-	TRBJ2-3	CASSLAGTVDTDTQYF	TGTGCCAGCAGCTTAGCAGGTACAGTGGACACAGATACGCAGTATTTT
TRBV18	-	-	TRBJ2-7	CASSPATYEQYF	TGTGCCAGCTCACCAGCGACCTACGAGCAGTACTTC
TRBV10-3	-	-	TRBJ2-2	CATRTGMNTGELFF	TGTGCCACCCGGACGGGAATGAACACCGGGGAGCTGTTTTTT
TRBV28	-	TRBD2	TRBJ2-5	CASSSRLAGVGVETQYF	TGTGCCAGCAGTTCCAGACTAGCGGGAGTAGGAGTGGAGACCCAGTACTTC
TRBV5-1	-	-	TRBJ2-7	CASSVGRGSYEQYF	TGCGCCAGCAGCGTAGGTAGGGGATCCTACGAGCAGTACTTC
TRBV28	-	TRBD1	TRBJ2-5	CASSDWGQGKETQYF	TGTGCCAGCAGCGACTGGGGACAGGGGAAGGAGACCCAGTACTTC
TRBV5-1	-	-	TRBJ1-2	CASSFGQNYGYTF	TGCGCCAGCAGCTTCGGACAAAACTATGGCTACACCTTC
TRBV28	-	TRBD2	TRBJ2-2	CASSFVFPTPVLARVSNTGELFF	TGTGCCAGCAGTTTTGTATTTCCAACACCGGTACTAGCGCGCGTATCGAACACCGGGGAGCTGTTTTTT
TRBV18	-	-	TRBJ1-1	CASSPPVRGTTEAFF	TGTGCCAGCTCACCGCCCGTAAGGGGGACCACTGAAGCTTTCTTT
TRBV7-6	-	-	TRBJ2-3	CASSSQAVATDTQYF	TGTGCCAGCAGCTCCCAAGCGGTAGCCACAGATACGCAGTATTTT
TRBV5-6	once	-	TRBJ1-4	CASSLRGIANEKLFF	TGTGCCAGCAGCTTGCGGGGGATTGCTAATGAAAAACTGTTTTTT
TRBV5-1	-	-	TRBJ2-7	CASSFPGTYEQYF	TGCGCCAGCAGCTTTCCAGGGACCTACGAGCAGTACTTC
TRBV6-5	-	-	TRBJ1-2	CASRRTGLNGYTF	TGTGCCAGCAGGCGCACAGGGTTGAATGGCTACACCTTC
TRBV5-4	-	-	TRBJ1-5	CASSLVPSGQPQHF	TGTGCCAGCAGCTTGGTTCCGAGCGGTCAGCCCCAGCATTTT
TRBV19	-	-	TRBJ2-2	CASSIKVASANTGELFF	TGTGCCAGTAGTATTAAAGTGGCTAGCGCGAACACCGGGGAGCTGTTTTTT
TRBV5-1	-	TRBD2	TRBJ2-5	CASSLGGAGVLETQYF	TGCGCCAGCAGCCTGGGAGGAGCGGGAGTCTTAGAGACCCAGTACTTC
TRBV5-1	-	TRBD1	TRBJ1-1	CASSRGGTGTEAFF	TGCGCCAGCAGCCGAGGGGGGACAGGCACTGAAGCTTTCTTT